This T cell receptor beta chain is drawn from a study of response to subunit inactivated influenza vaccine. Study-wide results and limits: Each seasonal influenza vaccination, the authors suggested, recruits few new T cells.

TCRdb analysed the RT-PCR reads with MiXCR anew, one entry per CDR3 protein. The table lists approximately 700,000 distinct CDR3 sequences, around 13% of them singletons, with around 7.3% in the top ten. CDR1 is SGHAT and CDR2 is FQNNGV in the germline V gene. The CDR3 is made up of 13 amino acids. Trimming left V 5 bases short and J 2 bases short, with 7 bases between. This clonotype was seen a few times. The antigen is not known. The origin of this receptor is a man aged 50-60 years who received an inactivated influenza vaccine. The chain is built from TRBV11-2 and TRBJ2-4; either TRBD1 or TRBD2 may supply D (6 bases each). The source material was PBMCs from blood, sampled less than 15 days before vaccination. As DNA, the CDR3 is TGTGCCAGCAGCGGGGGGCCCAAAAACATTCAGTACTTC. Its protein product is CASSGGPKNIQYF.